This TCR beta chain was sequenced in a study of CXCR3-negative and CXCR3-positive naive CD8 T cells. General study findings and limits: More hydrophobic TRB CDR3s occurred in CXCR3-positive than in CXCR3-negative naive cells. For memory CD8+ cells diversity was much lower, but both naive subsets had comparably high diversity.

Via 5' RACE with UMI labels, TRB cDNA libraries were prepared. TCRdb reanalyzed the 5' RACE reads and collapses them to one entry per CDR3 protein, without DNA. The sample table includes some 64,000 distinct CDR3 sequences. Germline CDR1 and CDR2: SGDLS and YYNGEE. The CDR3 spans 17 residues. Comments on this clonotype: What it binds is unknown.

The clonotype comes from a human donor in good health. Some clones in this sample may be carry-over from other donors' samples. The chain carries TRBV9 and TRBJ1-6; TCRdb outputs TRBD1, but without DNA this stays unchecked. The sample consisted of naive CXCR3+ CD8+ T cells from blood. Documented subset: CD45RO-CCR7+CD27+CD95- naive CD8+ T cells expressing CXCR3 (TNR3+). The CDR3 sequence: CASSKMGGNTHNSPLHF.